This TCR beta chain comes out of a study of cytomegalovirus exposure and HLA in healthy donors. Primers included in the PCR were 60 Vbeta and 13 Jbeta primers. Clones were sequenced by immunoSEQ multiplex PCR, and TCRdb holds only the in-frame ones, with some missing. The profile shows 75,000 to 100,000 clones, 65% to 75% of them singletons. In its sample, this clone was seen a few times. Trimming took 6 bases from V and 7 from J; bases not matched to a gene: 8. CDR1 and CDR2 (germline): KGHSH, LQKENI. This CDR3 has 15 residues. Sequenced: PBMCs. The V call is TRBV18, the J call TRBJ1-4; 10 bases agree with TRBD1. The receptor's source is a woman in her sixties or seventies in good health and CMV-seropositive. CDR3: CASSYNRDRGEKLFF. Here the CDR3 DNA reads TGTGCCAGCTCTTACAACCGGGACAGGGGTGAAAAACTGTTTTTT.